What follows are 27 T cell receptor beta chains derived from one specimen sequenced in a study of T cell responses to AZD1222 COVID-19 vaccine. Assay used: immunoSEQ multiplex PCR; TCRdb lists only in-frame clones, some missing. The data contain roughly 120,000 clones, 85% to 90% of them seen just once; the ten biggest clones take up over 3%. The sample in question was peripheral blood, obtained on day 0 of AZD1222 vaccination. Every receptor here comes from an adult in good health.

The rearrangement joins TRBV4-1 to TRBJ2-6; D is ambiguous. Trimming stripped 0 bases from V and 0 bases from J, with 12 bases between. There are 18 residues in the CDR3. Germline assignment: CDR1 MGHRA and CDR2 YSYEKL. The CDR3 region has the DNA TGCGCCAGCAGCCAAGAACCCCGACCGGGCTCTGGGGCCAACGTCCTGACTTTC. This translates into CASSQEPRPGSGANVLTF.

V and J are TRBV5-6 and TRBJ1-5; D is undetermined. Trimming cost V 0 bases and J 2 bases, with 9 bases left between them. CDR3 length equals 15 residues. Germline V gene sequence: CDR1 SGHDT, CDR2 YYEEEE. The CDR3 loop reads CASSLALGGNQPQHF. The CDR3 nucleotides are TGTGCCAGCAGCTTGGCGCTCGGGGGCAATCAGCCCCAGCATTTT.

This chain connects TRBV9 to TRBJ1-4, with a possible D match to TRBD1 (5 bases). CDR1 SGDLS and CDR2 YYNGEE come from the germline V gene. The length of the CDR3 is 21 residues. V lost 0 bases and J lost 0, with 24 bases in between. Written as DNA, the CDR3 is TGTGCCAGCAGCGTAGGGGGCCCCATCGGCAGGAATCCAGCAACTAATGAAAAACTGTTTTTT. This codes for CASSVGGPIGRNPATNEKLFF.

This clone has only one observation. The chain recombines TRBV4-3 with TRBJ2-3; D is undetermined. Deletions cut 3 bases from V and 6 bases from J, with 16 bases between. The CDR3 has 15 amino acids. The germline V gene encodes CDR1 LGHNA and CDR2 YSLEER. CDR3 sequence reads: CASSHNDPLPDTQYF. The CDR3 DNA reads TGCGCCAGCAGCCATAACGATCCTTTACCGGATACGCAGTATTTT.

The chain uses TRBV27 and TRBJ2-2; TRBD2 aligns across 7 bases. V trimming: 0 bases; J trimming: 7 bases; junction bases outside the gene matches: 5. The CDR3 sequence is 15 residues long. The germline V gene encodes CDR1 MNHEY and CDR2 SMNVEV (reference sequence). The DNA of the CDR3 is TGTGCCAGCAGTTTATCAAGCGGGGCTGGCGGGGAGCTGTTTTTT. Residues: CASSLSSGAGGELFF.

V is TRBV19 and J is TRBJ1-2; D gene ambiguous. V dropped 8 bases and J dropped 8 bases, with 12 bases sitting between them. This CDR3 has 11 amino acids. Germline CDR1 is LNHDA and CDR2 is SQIVND (reference sequence). The CDR3, as DNA: TGTGCCAGTGGTCTAGGGCAAGGCTACACCTTC. Translating gives CASGLGQGYTF.

The chain recombines TRBV6-5 with TRBJ2-7, with D maybe TRBD1 (6 bases). V was clipped by 6 bases and J by 5 bases, with 17 bases between them. The germline V gene has CDR1 MNHEY and CDR2 SVGAGI. This CDR3 contains 14 residues. The CDR3 region is CASRRLTGPHEQYF. CDR3 nucleotides: TGTGCCAGCAGACGATTGACAGGTCCCCACGAGCAGTACTTC.

The chain uses TRBV5-6 and TRBJ1-5, with D perhaps TRBD1 (6 bases). V was trimmed by 4 bases and J by 0 bases, leaving 14 bases between them. CDR1 SGHDT and CDR2 YYEEEE come from the germline V gene. The length of the CDR3 is 16 residues. The CDR3 is CASSPGGAYSNQPQHF. For the CDR3, the DNA is TGTGCCAGCAGCCCGGGGGGGGCCTATAGCAATCAGCCCCAGCATTTT.

V usage is TRBV7-3 and J usage is TRBJ1-1; unclear D gene. The CDR3 runs to 13 residues. V lost 5 bases, J lost 2 bases, and 9 bases lay in between. CDR1 is SGHTA, CDR2 FQGTGA, per germline. Written as DNA, the CDR3 is TGTGCCAGCAGCGAAACAGCAAACACTGAAGCTTTCTTT. It is translated as CASSETANTEAFF.

The genes are TRBV10-3 and TRBJ1-4; D remains ambiguous. Germline values: CDR1 ENHRY, CDR2 SYGVKD. V was shortened by 9 bases and J by 4 bases, with 12 bases between the two germline ends. This CDR3 is 13 amino acids long. CDR3 sequence: CAIGRGVNEKLFF. The CDR3 DNA is TGTGCCATAGGACGGGGAGTTAATGAAAAACTGTTTTTT.

This clone has just a few counts. This chain uses TRBV7-6 with TRBJ1-6; possibly TRBD1 for D (6 bases). CDR1 and CDR2 from the germline V gene are SGHVS and FNYEAQ. This CDR3 has 15 residues. V shed 5 bases and J shed 11 bases, with 19 bases lying between them. The CDR3 DNA sequence: TGTGCCAGCAGCATCCGGGACACAGTCTTGGCACCCCTCCACTTT. It codes for CASSIRDTVLAPLHF.

The chain links TRBV20-1 to TRBJ2-7; D not certain. The V end was cut by 7 bases, the J end by 2 bases, with 9 bases between. Germline assignment: CDR1 DFQATT and CDR2 SNEGSKA (reference sequence). The CDR3 contains 11 residues. The chain's CDR3 is CSGVRTYEQYF. The CDR3, as DNA: TGCAGTGGGGTGCGAACCTACGAGCAGTACTTC.

This sequence joins TRBV6-1 and TRBJ1-1; possible D gene TRBD1, 6 bases. The CDR3 covers 15 residues. Germline CDR1 and CDR2: MNHNS and SASEGT. V was pared by 0 bases and J by 4 bases, with 12 bases between. The CDR3 region has the DNA TGTGCCAGCAGTGAAGCTACAGGGTATGGCACTGAAGCTTTCTTT. Translation gives CASSEATGYGTEAFF.

V and J are TRBV9 and TRBJ1-3; TRBD1 aligns across 7 bases. Germline assignment: CDR1 SGDLS and CDR2 YYNGEE. The J segment lost 0 bases and the V segment lost 0 bases, leaving 3 bases of the junction unmatched. The CDR3 runs to 16 residues. CDR3 sequence: CASSVEGQSSGNTIYF. The CDR3 bases are TGTGCCAGCAGCGTAGAGGGACAGAGCTCTGGAAACACCATATATTTT.

The chain combines TRBV5-1 with TRBJ2-3, with D unresolved. This CDR3 contains 11 residues. The V gene lost 4 bases and the J gene lost 2 bases, with 2 bases spanning the gap. CDR1 SGHRS and CDR2 YFSETQ come from the germline V gene. In DNA, the CDR3 is TGCGCCAGCAGCATCACAGATACGCAGTATTTT. Its translation: CASSITDTQYF.

The rearrangement uses TRBV7-2 and TRBJ1-3, with 8 nucleotides matching TRBD1. V trimming: 5 bases; J trimming: 4 bases; junction bases outside the gene matches: 4. The CDR3 loop spans 14 amino acids. Per germline, CDR1 SGHTA and CDR2 FQGNSA. The CDR3 loop is CASSPDRGGNTIYF. The CDR3 DNA sequence: TGTGCCAGCAGCCCTGACAGGGGAGGAAACACCATATATTTT.

V is TRBV19 and J is TRBJ1-2; perhaps TRBD1 as D (5 bases). There are 15 residues in the CDR3. Trimming pared 2 bases from V and 7 bases from J, leaving 17 bases between. Germline CDR1 reads LNHDA; CDR2 reads SQIVND (reference sequence). The CDR3 spells CASSIMGQGDAGYTF. As DNA, the CDR3 is TGTGCCAGTAGTATAATGGGTCAAGGGGATGCTGGCTACACCTTC.

This chain links TRBV12-3 or TRBV12-4 with TRBJ1-2; possibly TRBD1 for D (5 bases). The CDR3 is made up of 13 amino acids. V dropped 6 bases and J dropped 9 bases, with 17 bases sitting between them. CDR3 DNA sequence: TGTGCCAGCAGCTTACGATTAGGGGTCAGCTACACCTTC. Its protein product is CASSLRLGVSYTF.

This clone was seen more than once but under ten times. This chain links TRBV3-1 (or the pseudogene TRBV3-2) with TRBJ1-1; 7 positions match TRBD1. The CDR3 runs 14 residues. Trimming removed 3 bases from V and 5 bases from J; junction bases left unmatched: 6. The germline V gene has CDR1 LGHDT and CDR2 YNNKEL (reference sequence). CDR3 DNA sequence: TGTGCCAGCAGCCAGACAGGGATTGGAACTGAAGCTTTCTTT. Encoded protein: CASSQTGIGTEAFF.

The chain is built from TRBV12-3 or TRBV12-4 and TRBJ1-2, with D tentatively TRBD1 (5 bases). The CDR3 loop spans 12 amino acids. V shed 6 bases and J shed 7 bases, with 12 bases lying between them. CDR3 sequence (DNA): TGTGCCAGCAGCACTGGGGGGGGTGGCTACACCTTC. The encoded protein is CASSTGGGGYTF.

The gene calls are TRBV11-1 and TRBJ2-7; TRBD1 aligns across 8 bases. The trim removed 5 bases at V and 7 bases at J, leaving 4 bases unmatched. The germline V gene has CDR1 SGHAT and CDR2 FQDESV (reference sequence). The CDR3 length is 12 residues. The CDR3 sequence is CASSTDRVEQYF. CDR3 DNA sequence: TGTGCCAGCAGCACGGACAGGGTGGAGCAGTACTTC.

As for this clone: The junction and the germline gene differ at one end; a read error may be behind it. This chain uses TRBV7-7 with TRBJ1-1, with a possible D match to TRBD1 (5 bases). The CDR3 is 13 amino acids. CDR1 SSHAT and CDR2 FNYEAQ come from the germline V gene (reference sequence). The DNA for the CDR3 is TGTGCTAGCAGCTTCTCCCTGGACACCGAAGCTTTCTTT. Its translation: CASSFSLDTEAFF. Combining the CDR3 with reference TRBV7-7 and TRBJ1-1 gives the whole variable domain GAGVSQSPRYKVTKRGQDVTLRCDPISSHATLYWYQQALGQGPEFLTYFNYEAQPDKSGLPSDRFSAERPEGSISTLTIQRTEQRDSAMYRCASSFSLDTEAFFGQGTRLTVV.

This clone rates as medium-sized (0.01 to 0.1%). One end of the junction is discordant with germline, which a read error may explain. The chain joins TRBV7-9 to TRBJ1-4, with 7 nucleotides matching TRBD1. Germline CDR1 reads SEHNR; CDR2 reads FQNEAQ (reference sequence). The CDR3 spans 15 residues. The CDR3 DNA reads TGTGCCAGCAGCCGGAGGGGGCCCAGACCCCTTGGCTTTTCTTTT. Its translation: CASSRRGPRPLGFSF.

V is TRBV6-5 and J is TRBJ2-7, with 9 bases identical to TRBD2. The CDR3 runs 14 residues. The trim removed 6 bases at V and 4 bases at J, leaving 7 bases unmatched. Germline CDR1 reads MNHEY; CDR2 reads SVGAGI. The CDR3 protein is CASRTGTSSYEQYF. The CDR3, as DNA: TGTGCCAGCAGAACCGGGACTAGCTCTTACGAGCAGTACTTC.

The CDR3 here is CASSLRAGDHEQYF. In DNA, the CDR3 is TGTGCCAGCAGCTTGAGGGCAGGGGACCACGAGCAGTACTTC. This rearrangement joins TRBV11-3 to TRBJ2-7, with a possible D match to TRBD1 (6 bases). CDR3 length: 14 residues. Trimming cost V 3 bases and J 5 bases, with 14 bases left between them. CDR1 and CDR2 (germline): SGHNT, YENEEA.

The CDR3 sequence: CASSPSGGAYAPGFF. CDR3 DNA: TGTGCCAGCAGCCCTAGCGGGGGGGCCTACGCGCCAGGGTTCTTC. The chain uses TRBV7-2 and TRBJ2-1; 12 positions match TRBD2. This CDR3 has 15 residues. Germline V gene lookup returns CDR1 SGHTA and CDR2 FQGNSA. V trimming: 5 bases; J trimming: 15 bases; junction bases outside the gene matches: 14.

The rearrangement uses TRBV27 and TRBJ2-5; D is perhaps TRBD1 or TRBD2 (5 bases each). CDR3 length: 18 residues. V lost 5 bases and J lost 9, with 31 bases in between. CDR1 is MNHEY, CDR2 SMNVEV, per germline (reference sequence). This chain's CDR3 is CASSPRGRGRPGQGAQYF. CDR3 sequence (DNA): TGTGCCAGCAGTCCCCGAGGTAGGGGACGCCCCGGGCAAGGGGCCCAGTACTTC.